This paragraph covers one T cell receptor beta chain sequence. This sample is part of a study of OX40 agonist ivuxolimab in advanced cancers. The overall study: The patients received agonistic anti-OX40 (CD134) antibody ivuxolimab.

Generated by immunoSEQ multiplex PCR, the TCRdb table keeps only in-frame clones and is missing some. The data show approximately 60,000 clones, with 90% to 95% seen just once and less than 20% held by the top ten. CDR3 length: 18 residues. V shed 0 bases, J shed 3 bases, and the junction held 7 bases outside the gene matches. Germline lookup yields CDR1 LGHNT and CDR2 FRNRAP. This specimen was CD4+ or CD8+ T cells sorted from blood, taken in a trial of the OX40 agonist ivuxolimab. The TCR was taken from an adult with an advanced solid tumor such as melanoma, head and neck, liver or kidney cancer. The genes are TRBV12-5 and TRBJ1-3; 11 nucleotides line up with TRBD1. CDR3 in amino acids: CASGLVLQGQGDGNTIYF. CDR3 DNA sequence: TGTGCTAGTGGTTTGGTTCTTCAGGGACAGGGGGATGGAAACACCATATATTTT.